The present TCR beta chain was sequenced within a study of cytomegalovirus exposure and HLA in healthy donors. For the study at large: When 300 to 400 donors were genotyped, roughly four fifths of them were found to fall in the Caucasian-associated ancestry cluster.

The donors gave bone marrow, and they were healthy. Primers included in the PCR were 60 Vbeta and 13 Jbeta primers. Sequencing used immunoSEQ multiplex PCR; TCRdb keeps in-frame clones, though not all of them. The sample shows more than 65,000 clones, around 74% of them seen only once. This clone appeared once. Its antigen is undetermined. This CDR3 has 18 residues. V lost 2 bases, J lost 0 bases, and 15 bases stayed unmatched. Germline V CDR1 and CDR2: GTSNPN, SVGIG (reference sequence). The study, taken as a whole, reports: According to reports, the classifier identified cytomegalovirus status with high specificity and sensitivity. TCR beta chains numbering some 160 were designated cytomegalovirus-associated.

The chain recombines TRBV30 with TRBJ1-1, with 7 bases that match TRBD1. This clonotype was sampled from a woman in her fifties or sixties in good health and CMV-seropositive. Sequencing was performed on PBMCs. CDR3 nucleotides: TGTGCCTGGAGTCTCTCGATCAGGACAGGAACCATGAACACTGAAGCTTTCTTT. Translated, it gives CAWSLSIRTGTMNTEAFF.